This T cell receptor beta chain was obtained from a study of blood T cells in healthy people across ages. Germline CDR1 SGHTA, CDR2 FQGTGA. The CDR3 contains 14 residues. A sample-barcoded 5' primer and a J-beta primer mix were used in a second PCR of about 7 to 11 cycles. TCRdb reprocessed the 5' RACE reads with MiXCR, giving one entry per CDR3 protein. Of around 800,000 distinct CDR3 sequences in the sample, 35% to 60% were seen once. The sequence was obtained from an elderly man in good health. Sequencing was performed on blood. V is TRBV7-3 and J is TRBJ2-1, with D tentatively TRBD1 (6 bases). TRBJ2-7 explains the end of the DNA better; the J call may be wrong. For the CDR3, the DNA is TGTGCCAGCAGCGCGGACAGCACCTACAATGAGCAGTACTTC. Its protein is CASSADSTYNEQYF.